This TCR beta chain was observed in a study of blood T cell repertoires in COVID-19. Study details: The United States, Italy and Spain were the sources of the acute and convalescent COVID-19 samples. From T cells, B-cell-depleted T cells, or PBMCs came the material, which was cDNA or gDNA.

This CDR3 has 13 amino acids. V dropped 0 bases and J dropped 10 bases, with 14 bases sitting between them. Per germline, CDR1 SGHTS and CDR2 YDEGEE. Original data processing: Using reference gene primer amplification, nucleated cell counts were estimated. The method was immunoSEQ multiplex PCR; TCRdb's version includes in-frame clones alone and lacks a portion of them. That table gives V, J and clone size, and the DNA gave D and trimming. Of about 130,000 clones in the sample, approximately 80% were seen once. The sequenced material came from peripheral blood. This receptor was identified in a woman between 45 and 65 years old with acute or convalescent COVID-19. The chain recombines TRBV5-8 with TRBJ2-7, with a possible D match to TRBD1 (6 bases). In DNA, the CDR3 is TGTGCCAGCAGCTTGGAGGGGGTTAGGTTTCAGTACTTC. It yields the protein CASSLEGVRFQYF. The complete variable domain, with remaining parts taken from reference TRBV5-8 and TRBJ2-7, reads EAGVTQSPTHLIKTRGQQATLRCSPISGHTSVYWYQQALGLGLQFLLWYDEGEERNRGNFPPRFSGRQFPNYSSELNVNALELEDSALYLCASSLEGVRFQYFGPGTRLTVT.